This TCR beta chain was obtained from a study of T cells of healthy individuals. Germline V CDR1 and CDR2: SGHDN, FVKESK. V gave up 0 bases and J gave up 5 bases, with 31 bases separating them. CDR3 size: 21 residues. TCRdb reprocessed the 5' RACE reads with MiXCR, giving one entry per CDR3 protein. The table shows 60,000 to 80,000 distinct CDR3 sequences, with 15% to 20% occurring only once. The chain combines TRBV14 with TRBJ1-1, with D tentatively TRBD1 (5 bases). The source is a human donor in good health. This CDR3 reads CASSQDVGLFFRAAFRTEAFF. The CDR3 region has the DNA TGTGCCAGCAGCCAAGACGTCGGGCTCTTCTTCAGGGCAGCGTTTAGGACTGAAGCTTTCTTT.